This TCR beta chain was recorded in a study of immune evolution from preneoplasia to lung adenocarcinoma. Resections took place in Japan or China from about 2013 to 2017. H&E slides confirmed each diagnosis, reviewed by two pathologists independently. Notes on this clone: Its cognate antigen is unknown.

Study-level results: T cell clonality was higher in KRAS-mutant than EGFR-mutant or wild-type nodules. Normal lung had the highest top T cell clone frequencies.

The assay was immunoSEQ multiplex PCR, and TCRdb's table has in-frame clones only and misses some. The data hold thousands of clones, with about 80% observed a single time. Trimming removed 4 bases from V and 4 bases from J, with 11 bases in between. The CDR3 runs 14 residues. Per germline, CDR1 SNHLY and CDR2 FYNNEI. The source of this sequence is a person aged 55-80 years with lung adenocarcinoma. The J gene is TRBJ1-5, the V gene TRBV2, with no clear D. Sequenced material: FFPE minimally invasive lung adenocarcinoma tissue. The DNA of the CDR3 is TGTGCCAGCAGTGTATATTACGGGAATCAGCCCCAGCATTTT. Translation gives CASSVYYGNQPQHF.